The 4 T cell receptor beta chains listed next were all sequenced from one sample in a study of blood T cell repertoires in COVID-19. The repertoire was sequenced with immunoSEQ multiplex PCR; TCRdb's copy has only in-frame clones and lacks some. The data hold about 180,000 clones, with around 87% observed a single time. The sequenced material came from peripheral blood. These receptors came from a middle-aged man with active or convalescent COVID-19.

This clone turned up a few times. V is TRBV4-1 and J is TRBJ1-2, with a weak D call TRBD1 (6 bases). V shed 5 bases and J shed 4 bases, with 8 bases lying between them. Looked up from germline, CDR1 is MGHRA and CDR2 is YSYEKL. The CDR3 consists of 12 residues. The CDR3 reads CASSSRGYGYTF. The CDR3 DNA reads TGCGCCAGCAGCTCCAGGGGCTATGGCTACACCTTC.

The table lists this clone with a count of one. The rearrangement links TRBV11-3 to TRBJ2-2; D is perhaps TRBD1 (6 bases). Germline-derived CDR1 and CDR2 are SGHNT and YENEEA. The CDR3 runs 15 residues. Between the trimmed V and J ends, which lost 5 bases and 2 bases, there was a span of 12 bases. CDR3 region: CASSRGQPNTGELFF. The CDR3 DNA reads TGTGCCAGCAGCCGAGGACAGCCCAACACCGGGGAGCTGTTTTTT.

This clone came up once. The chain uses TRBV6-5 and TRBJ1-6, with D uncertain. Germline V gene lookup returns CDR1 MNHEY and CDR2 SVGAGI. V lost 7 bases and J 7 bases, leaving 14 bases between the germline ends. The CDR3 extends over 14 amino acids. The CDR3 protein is CASKASVSNSPLHF. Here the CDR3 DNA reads TGTGCCAGCAAAGCATCCGTTTCCAATTCACCCCTCCACTTT.

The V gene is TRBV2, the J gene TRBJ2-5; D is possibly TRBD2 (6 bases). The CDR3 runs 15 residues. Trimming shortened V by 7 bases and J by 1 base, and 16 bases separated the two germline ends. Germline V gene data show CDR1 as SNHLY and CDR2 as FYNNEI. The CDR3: CASTLTRTSQETQYF. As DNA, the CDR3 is TGTGCCAGCACCCTGACTAGGACAAGCCAAGAGACCCAGTACTTC.